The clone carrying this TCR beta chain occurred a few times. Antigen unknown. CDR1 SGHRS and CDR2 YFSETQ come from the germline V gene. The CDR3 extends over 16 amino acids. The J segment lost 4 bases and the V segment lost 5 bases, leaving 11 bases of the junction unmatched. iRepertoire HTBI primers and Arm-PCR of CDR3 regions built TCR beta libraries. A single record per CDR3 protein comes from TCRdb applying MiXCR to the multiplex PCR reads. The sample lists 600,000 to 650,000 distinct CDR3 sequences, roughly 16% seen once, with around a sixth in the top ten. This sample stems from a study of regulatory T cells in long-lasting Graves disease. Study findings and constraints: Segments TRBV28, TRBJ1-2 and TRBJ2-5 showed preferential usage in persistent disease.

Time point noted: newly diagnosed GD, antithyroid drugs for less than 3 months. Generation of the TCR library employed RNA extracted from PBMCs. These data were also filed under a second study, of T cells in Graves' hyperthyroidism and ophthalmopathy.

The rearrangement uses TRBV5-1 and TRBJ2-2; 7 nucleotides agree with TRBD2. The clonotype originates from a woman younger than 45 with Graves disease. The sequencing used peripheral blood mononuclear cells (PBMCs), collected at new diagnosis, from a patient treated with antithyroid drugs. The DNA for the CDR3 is TGCGCCAGCAGTTTTGGACTAGTGGTTGGCACCGGGGAGCTGTTTTTT. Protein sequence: CASSFGLVVGTGELFF.